The T cell receptor beta chain under discussion was sequenced for a study of blood T cell repertoires in COVID-19. Study-level information: The samples span acute and convalescent COVID-19 from the United States, Italy and Spain.

Per the original data handling: How many nucleated cells were present was estimated from reference gene primer amplification. Clones were sequenced by immunoSEQ multiplex PCR, and TCRdb holds only the in-frame ones, with some missing. That table furnishes V, J and clone size, whereas the DNA furnished D and trimming. The table records a few hundred thousand clones, around 84% of them present only once. Participant ages covered about 18 to 100 years across about 22 US areas. The origin of this receptor is a woman aged 50 to 60 who had recovered from COVID-19. Specimen: PBMCs or T cells enriched from blood (not recorded which).

CDR3 bases: TGCGCCAGCAGTCAATCGGTACAGGGAAAAAATCAGCCCCAGCATTTT. It encodes CASSQSVQGKNQPQHF. V and J are TRBV23-1 and TRBJ1-5; tentatively, D is TRBD1 (6 bases). TRBV23-1 belongs to the ORF category, with a function that is uncertain. The V end lost 0 bases, the J end lost 4 bases, and 13 bases lay between the germline ends. This CDR3 comprises 16 residues.